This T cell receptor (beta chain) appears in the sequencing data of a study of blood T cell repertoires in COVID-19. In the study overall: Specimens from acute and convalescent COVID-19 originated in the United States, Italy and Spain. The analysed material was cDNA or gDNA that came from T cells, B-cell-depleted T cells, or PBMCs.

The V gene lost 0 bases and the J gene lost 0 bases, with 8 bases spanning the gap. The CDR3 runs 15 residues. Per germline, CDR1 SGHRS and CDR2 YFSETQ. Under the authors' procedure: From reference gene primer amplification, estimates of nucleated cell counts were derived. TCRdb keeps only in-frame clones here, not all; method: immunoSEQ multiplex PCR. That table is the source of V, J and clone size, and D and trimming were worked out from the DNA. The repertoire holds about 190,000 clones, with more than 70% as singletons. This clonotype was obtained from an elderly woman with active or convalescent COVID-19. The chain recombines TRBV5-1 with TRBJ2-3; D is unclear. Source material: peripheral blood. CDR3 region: CASSLGLASTDTQYF. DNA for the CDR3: TGCGCCAGCAGCTTGGGACTGGCTAGCACAGATACGCAGTATTTT. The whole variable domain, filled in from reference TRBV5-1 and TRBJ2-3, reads KAGVTQTPRYLIKTRGQQVTLSCSPISGHRSVSWYQQTPGQGLQFLFEYFSETQRNKGNFPGRFSGRQFSNSRSEMNVSTLELGDSALYLCASSLGLASTDTQYFGPGTRLTVL.